A single sample gave rise to the 24 T cell receptor beta chains below, sequenced in a study of graft-versus-host responses after intestinal transplantation. Libraries were prepared by immunoSEQ multiplex PCR; TCRdb keeps only in-frame clonotypes and omits some of them. The sample shows 95,000 to 150,000 clones, approximately 95% of them seen only once. Which antigens these TCRs recognize remains unknown. Specimen: unstimulated CD4+ T cells sorted from spleen or lymph node cells, collected before intestinal transplant. Every receptor here comes from a human donor who received an intestinal transplant.

This rearrangement joins TRBV5-4 to TRBJ2-7, with 9 bases fitting TRBD1. The trim removed 5 bases at V and 5 bases at J, leaving 8 bases unmatched. This CDR3 is built from 14 residues. Germline V gene sequence: CDR1 SGHNT, CDR2 YYREEE (reference sequence). The DNA of the CDR3 is TGTGCCAGCAGACGACAGGGGGTAAAAAACGAGCAGTACTTC. Amino acids: CASRRQGVKNEQYF.

The V and J genes are TRBV7-9 and TRBJ1-1; tentative D call: TRBD1 (6 bases). This CDR3 contains 14 residues. The germline CDR1 and CDR2 sequences are SEHNR and FQNEAQ (reference sequence). Trimming cost V 6 bases and J 1 base, with 12 bases left between them. The CDR3: CASSSDRTNTEAFF. For the CDR3, the DNA is TGTGCCAGCAGTTCAGACAGGACGAACACTGAAGCTTTCTTT.

The chain combines TRBV20-1 with TRBJ1-1; 7 bases are shared with TRBD1. CDR1 and CDR2 (germline): DFQATT, SNEGSKA (reference sequence). J was trimmed by 8 bases and V by 3 bases; bases with no gene match: 3. The CDR3 length is 11 residues. The CDR3 loop reads CSARKQGEAFF. The CDR3 coding sequence is TGCAGTGCTAGGAAACAGGGGGAAGCTTTCTTT.

This rearrangement joins TRBV7-9 to TRBJ2-1; the D gene is possibly TRBD2 (6 bases). Germline V gives CDR1 SEHNR, CDR2 FQNEAQ (reference sequence). CDR3 length equals 13 residues. The V gene lost 4 bases and the J gene lost 4 bases, with 8 bases spanning the gap. The CDR3 DNA reads TGTGCCAGCAGCTCACGGGAGTACAATGAGCAGTTCTTC. Protein product: CASSSREYNEQFF.

The chain combines TRBV19 with TRBJ2-3, with D possibly being TRBD1 (6 bases). CDR3 length: 18 amino acids. Germline CDR1 is LNHDA and CDR2 is SQIVND (reference sequence). V lost 5 bases and J 7 bases, leaving 28 bases between the germline ends. The CDR3 here is CASSHYQGIVPQYHTQYF. CDR3 sequence (DNA): TGTGCCAGTAGTCACTACCAGGGGATAGTTCCCCAATATCATACGCAGTATTTT.

V gene TRBV28 combines with J gene TRBJ2-4; tentative D call: TRBD1 (6 bases). This CDR3 contains 15 residues. The V end lost 5 bases, the J end lost 6 bases, and 17 bases lay between the germline ends. Looked up from germline, CDR1 is MDHEN and CDR2 is SYDVKM. CDR3 region: CASSDSSMDRNIQYF. DNA for the CDR3: TGTGCCAGCAGTGATTCAAGTATGGACAGAAACATTCAGTACTTC.

This clone was seen once. The J gene is TRBJ2-3, the V gene TRBV5-1; the match to TRBD2 covers 8 bases. With V trimmed by 5 bases and J by 4 bases, 12 bases remained unmatched. CDR1 and CDR2 (germline): SGHRS, YFSETQ. This CDR3 has 16 residues. The CDR3 coding sequence is TGCGCCAGCAGGGAGGCGGGGAGCGGGAGATCAGATACGCAGTATTTT. Protein product: CASREAGSGRSDTQYF. The variable domain in full, with the rest retrieved from reference TRBV5-1 and TRBJ2-3, is KAGVTQTPRYLIKTRGQQVTLSCSPISGHRSVSWYQQTPGQGLQFLFEYFSETQRNKGNFPGRFSGRQFSNSRSEMNVSTLELGDSALYLCASREAGSGRSDTQYFGPGTRLTVL.

This chain uses TRBV5-4 with TRBJ2-3; 7 nucleotides match TRBD1. This CDR3 has 14 amino acids. The V segment lost 4 bases and the J segment 2 bases; nucleotides outside the gene matches: 4. The V gene's germline CDR1 is SGHNT and CDR2 YYREEE (reference sequence). CDR3 amino acids: CASSRQGPTDTQYF. The CDR3 DNA reads TGTGCCAGCAGCAGACAGGGACCCACAGATACGCAGTATTTT.

The table lists this clone with a count of one. The J gene is TRBJ2-1, the V gene TRBV7-9; no clear D. The CDR3 has 12 residues. The germline V and J ends were trimmed by 3 bases and 7 bases, with 7 bases remaining between them. CDR1 is SEHNR and CDR2 is FQNEAQ in the germline V gene (reference sequence). As DNA, the CDR3 is TGTGCCAGCAGCTTTGACGGGAATGAGCAGTTCTTC. Encoded protein: CASSFDGNEQFF. The complete variable domain, with remaining parts taken from reference TRBV7-9 and TRBJ2-1, reads DTGVSQNPRHKITKRGQNVTFRCDPISEHNRLYWYRQTLGQGPEFLTYFQNEAQLEKSRLLSDRFSAERPKGSFSTLEIQRTEQGDSAMYLCASSFDGNEQFFGPGTRLTVL.

V and J are TRBV28 and TRBJ2-1; D perhaps matches TRBD1 (7 bases). The CDR3 is made up of 15 amino acids. Germline V gene sequence: CDR1 MDHEN, CDR2 SYDVKM. Trimming removed 7 bases from V and 6 bases from J, with 19 bases in between. The CDR3, as DNA: TGTGCCAGCACCCTCAGGGGGAGGCGAGGCAATGAGCAGTTCTTC. Residues: CASTLRGRRGNEQFF.

The chain combines TRBV6-5 with TRBJ2-7, with D perhaps assigned TRBD1 or TRBD2 (5 bases each). Germline lookup yields CDR1 MNHEY and CDR2 SVGAGI. The CDR3 is 13 amino acids. V was cut by 2 bases and J by 5 bases, with 10 bases left in between. The CDR3 coding sequence is TGTGCCAGCAGTTACACCGGGACGAACGAGCAGTACTTC. Its protein product is CASSYTGTNEQYF.

As DNA, the CDR3 is TGCGCCAGCAGCTCTAGGGGGCGGTTCAAGGAGAACGAGCAGTACTTC. The encoded protein is CASSSRGRFKENEQYF. The V gene is TRBV5-1, the J gene TRBJ2-7, with TRBD1 matching 7 bases. CDR1 is SGHRS and CDR2 is YFSETQ in the germline V gene. This CDR3 spans 16 amino acids. After removal of 3 bases from V and 5 bases from J, the junction contained 14 bases not matched to a gene.

The genes are TRBV6-1 and TRBJ1-2; weak D call: TRBD1 (5 bases). Germline V lookup: CDR1 MNHNS, CDR2 SASEGT. The CDR3 consists of 13 residues. Trimming removed 10 bases at V and 4 bases at J, with 16 bases between. Written as DNA, the CDR3 is TGTGCCACCGCGAGGGCCGGGGCCTATGGCTACACCTTC. Translating gives CATARAGAYGYTF.

This clone has only one observation. This chain uses TRBV29-1 with TRBJ1-2, with D hard to call. Deletions cut 2 bases from V and 4 bases from J, with 8 bases between. The CDR3 covers 12 residues. Germline CDR1 SQVTM, CDR2 ANQGSEA. The CDR3 region is CSVETQPYGYTF. The CDR3 DNA is TGCAGCGTTGAAACACAGCCCTATGGCTACACCTTC. The variable domain in full, with the rest retrieved from reference TRBV29-1 and TRBJ1-2, is SAVISQKPSRDICQRGTSLTIQCQVDSQVTMMFWYRQQPGQSLTLIATANQGSEATYESGFVIDKFPISRPNLTFSTLTVSNMSPEDSSIYLCSVETQPYGYTFGSGTRLTVV.

V and J are TRBV5-5 and TRBJ1-1, with D tentatively TRBD1 (5 bases). The V gene's germline CDR1 is SGHKS and CDR2 YYEKEE (reference sequence). The CDR3 consists of 14 residues. Deletions cut 0 bases from V and 3 bases from J, with 9 bases between. The CDR3 DNA is TGTGCCAGCAGCTTGGTTGGGGGGTACACTGAAGCTTTCTTT. Residues: CASSLVGGYTEAFF. The whole variable domain, remainder taken from reference TRBV5-5 and TRBJ1-1, is DAGVTQSPTHLIKTRGQQVTLRCSPISGHKSVSWYQQVLGQGPQFIFQYYEKEERGRGNFPDRFSARQFPNYSSELNVNALLLGDSALYLCASSLVGGYTEAFFGQGTRLTVV.

This rearrangement joins TRBV29-1 to TRBJ1-1; a weak D match, TRBD1 (5 bases). This CDR3 region has 13 residues. Between the trimmed V and J ends, which lost 7 bases and 5 bases, there was a span of 17 bases. Germline V gives CDR1 SQVTM, CDR2 ANQGSEA. CDR3 amino acids: CSGGDLRGTEAFF. The CDR3 DNA follows: TGCAGCGGGGGGGACCTGCGGGGAACTGAAGCTTTCTTT. The full variable domain, its missing parts supplied by reference TRBV29-1 and TRBJ1-1, is SAVISQKPSRDICQRGTSLTIQCQVDSQVTMMFWYRQQPGQSLTLIATANQGSEATYESGFVIDKFPISRPNLTFSTLTVSNMSPEDSSIYLCSGGDLRGTEAFFGQGTRLTVV.

This chain joins TRBV7-9 and TRBJ2-3; D is ambiguous. The CDR3 is 10 amino acids. V lost 5 bases and J lost 10, with 7 bases in between. CDR1 and CDR2 from the germline V gene are SEHNR and FQNEAQ (reference sequence). The CDR3 DNA is TGTGCCAGCAGCCCCGCGGCGCAGTATTTT. The encoded protein is CASSPAAQYF. The entire variable domain, with the rest obtained from reference TRBV7-9 and TRBJ2-3, is as follows: DTGVSQNPRHKITKRGQNVTFRCDPISEHNRLYWYRQTLGQGPEFLTYFQNEAQLEKSRLLSDRFSAERPKGSFSTLEIQRTEQGDSAMYLCASSPAAQYFGPGTRLTVL.

This clone was observed once. CDR3 nucleotides: TGCGCCAGCAGCGCCGACAGGGCCTTCTATGGCTACACCTTC. It yields the protein CASSADRAFYGYTF. The rearrangement uses TRBV4-1 and TRBJ1-2, with TRBD1 matching over 7 bases. J lost 4 bases, V lost 5 bases, and 7 bases had no gene match. This CDR3 is 14 amino acids long. Germline CDR1 reads MGHRA; CDR2 reads YSYEKL.

The chain is built from TRBV28 and TRBJ1-5, with unresolved D. Germline lookup yields CDR1 MDHEN and CDR2 SYDVKM. The CDR3 length is 15 residues. V was cut by 7 bases and J by 0 bases, with 13 bases left in between. CDR3 region: CASIRGSHSNQPQHF. The CDR3 nucleotides read TGTGCCAGCATTCGGGGATCTCATAGCAATCAGCCCCAGCATTTT. The whole variable domain, filled in from reference TRBV28 and TRBJ1-5, reads DVKVTQSSRYLVKRTGEKVFLECVQDMDHENMFWYRQDPGLGLRLIYFSYDVKMKEKGDIPEGYSVSREKKERFSLILESASTNQTSMYLCASIRGSHSNQPQHFGDGTRLSIL.

The V and J genes are TRBV5-1 and TRBJ1-1; D possibly corresponds to TRBD1 (5 bases). V was trimmed by 0 bases and J by 1 base, leaving 10 bases between them. Germline CDR1 is SGHRS and CDR2 is YFSETQ. This CDR3 region has 15 residues. In nucleotides, the CDR3 is TGCGCCAGCAGCTTGGCCGGGACGGCGAACACTGAAGCTTTCTTT. It encodes CASSLAGTANTEAFF.

This clone has only a few counts. The chain links TRBV4-2 to TRBJ1-4; 9 nucleotides align to TRBD1. Germline CDR1 is LGHNA and CDR2 is YNFKEQ. The junction had 10 bases not matched to a gene; V was cut back by 4 bases and J by 7 bases. CDR3 size: 16 residues. CDR3 region: CASSLYRGRTPEKLFF. In nucleotides, the CDR3 is TGTGCCAGCAGCCTCTACAGGGGGCGGACACCTGAAAAACTGTTTTTT.

The rearrangement joins TRBV6-6 to TRBJ2-5; 9 nucleotides line up with TRBD1. V shed 0 bases and J 5 bases; nucleotides not matched to a gene: 4. Germline CDR1 and CDR2: MNHNY and SVGAGI (reference sequence). This CDR3 comprises 15 residues. The CDR3 DNA follows: TGTGCCAGCAGTTACTCGGGACAGGGTCATGAGACCCAGTACTTC. Protein: CASSYSGQGHETQYF.

The rearrangement joins TRBV19 to TRBJ1-2, with D maybe TRBD1 (5 bases). CDR1 and CDR2 (germline): LNHDA, SQIVND (reference sequence). This CDR3 is built from 13 residues. V dropped 5 bases and J dropped 4 bases, with 11 bases sitting between them. The CDR3 DNA is TGTGCCAGTAGTGTCACCGGGACCTATGGCTACACCTTC. Amino acids: CASSVTGTYGYTF.

The V and J genes are TRBV29-1 and TRBJ2-1; tentatively, D is TRBD1 (5 bases). The CDR3 covers 13 residues. Trimming removed 7 bases from V and 3 bases from J, with 13 bases in between. The germline V gene encodes CDR1 SQVTM and CDR2 ANQGSEA. The CDR3 sequence is CSGQGSNYNEQFF. CDR3 nucleotide sequence: TGCAGCGGCCAGGGTTCTAACTACAATGAGCAGTTCTTC.